This T cell receptor beta chain was found in a study of T-cell reconstitution after alpha-beta-depleted transplantation in children. Unique molecular identifiers were used to barcode this TCRbeta library. In TCRdb, the PCR reads were re-called with MiXCR into one record per CDR3 protein. Of 140,000 or so distinct CDR3 sequences listed, roughly 9% are singletons. Overall study findings and caveats: Several hundred graft clones that had expanded were reportedly the source of alpha-beta T cells about two months after transplant.

As to this clonotype: Its antigen is unidentified.

The sequencing here drew on PBMCs, mostly from graft donor cells, taken 180 days after TCRalphabeta/CD19-depleted stem cell transplant. The TCR comes from a female patient aged 2 to 10 who had a stem cell transplant for congenital amegakaryocytic thrombocytopenia, so the T cells may come from the graft donor.

The CDR3 bases are TGTGCCAGCAGCTTAGGGGGACAGTACGGGTACGAGCAGTACTTC. Protein sequence: CASSLGGQYGYEQYF. The chain recombines TRBV7-9 with TRBJ2-7, with TRBD1 matching over 7 bases. This CDR3 contains 15 residues. V gave up 1 base and J gave up 4 bases; unmatched junction bases: 7. CDR1 and CDR2 from the germline V gene are SEHNR and FQNEAQ (reference sequence). The entire variable domain, with the rest obtained from reference TRBV7-9 and TRBJ2-7, is as follows: DTGVSQNPRHKITKRGQNVTFRCDPISEHNRLYWYRQTLGQGPEFLTYFQNEAQLEKSRLLSDRFSAERPKGSFSTLEIQRTEQGDSAMYLCASSLGGQYGYEQYFGPGTRLTVT.